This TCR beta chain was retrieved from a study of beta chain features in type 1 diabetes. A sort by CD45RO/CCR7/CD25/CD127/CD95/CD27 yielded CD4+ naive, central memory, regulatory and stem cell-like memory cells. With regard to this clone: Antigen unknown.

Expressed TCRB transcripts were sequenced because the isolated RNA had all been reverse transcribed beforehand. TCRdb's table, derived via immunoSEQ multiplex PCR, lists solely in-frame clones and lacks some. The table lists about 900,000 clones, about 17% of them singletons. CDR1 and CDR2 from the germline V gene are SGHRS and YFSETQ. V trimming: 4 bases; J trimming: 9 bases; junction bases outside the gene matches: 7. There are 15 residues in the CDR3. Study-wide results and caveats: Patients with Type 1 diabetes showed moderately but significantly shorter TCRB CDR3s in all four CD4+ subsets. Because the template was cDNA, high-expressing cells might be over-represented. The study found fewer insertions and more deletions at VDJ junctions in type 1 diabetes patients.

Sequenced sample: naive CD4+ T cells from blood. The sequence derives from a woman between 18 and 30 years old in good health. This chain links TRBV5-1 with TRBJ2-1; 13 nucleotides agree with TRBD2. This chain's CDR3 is CASSLTSGRMSEQFF. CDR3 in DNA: TGCGCCAGCAGCCTGACTAGCGGGAGGATGAGTGAGCAGTTCTTC.